These 9 T cell receptor beta chains originate from one sample sequenced in a study of CD8 T cells in Susac syndrome. Random hexamers served to reverse transcribe roughly 0.45 to 1 ug RNA. TCRdb re-analysed the immunoSEQ multiplex PCR reads in MiXCR, keeping a single row per CDR3 protein. The sample records over 80,000 distinct CDR3 sequences, 94% being singletons. Sequencing was carried out using CD8+ T cells from PBMCs. The origin of the receptors is a human donor with Susac syndrome.

This rearrangement joins TRBV27 to TRBJ2-5, with D possibly TRBD1 on 7 matching bases. The germline V gene has CDR1 MNHEY and CDR2 SMNVEV (reference sequence). V was pared by 5 bases and J by 4 bases, with 20 bases between. The CDR3 totals 16 residues. Here the CDR3 DNA reads TGTGCCAGCAGTCCGTACCCCGGACAGGAGGGAGAGACCCAGTACTTC. It codes for CASSPYPGQEGETQYF.

The V gene is TRBV20-1, the J gene TRBJ2-7, with D possibly matching TRBD1 (5 bases). The CDR3 has 12 residues. The germline CDR1 and CDR2 sequences are DFQATT and SNEGSKA (reference sequence). Trimming stripped 5 bases from V and 3 bases from J, with 11 bases between. The CDR3 here is CSASQGIYEQYF. The CDR3 coding sequence is TGCAGTGCTTCTCAGGGTATCTACGAGCAGTACTTC.

V is TRBV27 and J is TRBJ1-5, with 8 bases that match TRBD1. J gave up 2 bases and V 5 bases, and 5 bases lay outside the gene matches. Germline V lookup: CDR1 MNHEY, CDR2 SMNVEV (reference sequence). The CDR3 extends over 15 amino acids. CDR3 sequence: CASSQDRDGNQPQHF. In nucleotides, the CDR3 is TGTGCCAGCAGTCAGGACAGGGACGGCAATCAGCCCCAGCATTTT.

This clonotype was counted once. The rearrangement uses TRBV12-3 or TRBV12-4 and TRBJ1-6; no clear D. Trimming took 1 base from V and 14 from J, leaving 15 bases between them. The CDR3 totals 14 residues. The CDR3 spells CASSLEQRSVSLHF. The CDR3 region has the DNA TGTGCCAGCAGTTTAGAACAGCGTTCTGTCTCCCTCCACTTT.

The chain couples TRBV9 to TRBJ1-5; TRBD1 might be the D (6 bases). V lost 0 bases to trimming and J lost 3 bases, with 7 bases between them. The germline CDR1 and CDR2 sequences are SGDLS and YYNGEE. The CDR3 is 14 amino acids. CDR3 coding DNA: TGTGCCAGCAGCGTAGCAGGGGACAATCAGCCCCAGCATTTT. It encodes CASSVAGDNQPQHF.

The gene calls are TRBV19 and TRBJ2-5; no definite D call. Germline CDR1 reads LNHDA; CDR2 reads SQIVND (reference sequence). The CDR3 extends over 12 amino acids. V dropped 4 bases and J dropped 3 bases, with 6 bases sitting between them. CDR3 DNA: TGTGCCAGTAGTAAGCCAGAAGAGACCCAGTACTTC. It is translated as CASSKPEETQYF.

The chain recombines TRBV25-1 with TRBJ2-5, with 13 bases lining up with TRBD2. J was trimmed by 5 bases and V by 4 bases; bases with no gene match: 4. The CDR3 spans 15 residues. Germline lookup yields CDR1 MGHDK and CDR2 SYGVNS. CDR3 bases: TGTGCCAGCAGTGGGACTAGCGGGAGTGGTGAGACCCAGTACTTC. This translates into CASSGTSGSGETQYF.

The chain employs TRBV12-3 or TRBV12-4 and TRBJ2-7, with D possibly called TRBD1 or TRBD2 (5 bases each). V dropped 3 bases and J dropped 2 bases, with 17 bases sitting between them. The CDR3 has 16 amino acids. This CDR3 is CASSFIMARDPYEQYF. The DNA for the CDR3 is TGTGCCAGCAGTTTCATTATGGCCCGGGACCCCTACGAGCAGTACTTC.

This clonotype appeared a single time. The chain joins TRBV29-1 to TRBJ2-7, with TRBD1 matching over 8 bases. V shed 4 bases, J shed 3 bases, and the junction held 8 bases outside the gene matches. CDR1 and CDR2 from the germline V gene are SQVTM and ANQGSEA. The CDR3 is 14 amino acids. CDR3 coding DNA: TGCAGCGTTGGGGGACAGGAGGCTAGCTACGAGCAGTACTTC. It is translated as CSVGGQEASYEQYF.